Each of the 6 T cell receptor beta chains below was sequenced from the same sample in a study of technical replicates of blood from four donors. Data came from immunoSEQ multiplex PCR; TCRdb stores just in-frame clones and leaves some out. This table holds roughly 60,000 clones, about 86% found once. Material for sequencing was PBMCs. The receptors derive from a human donor in good health. Some clones in this sample may be carry-over from other donors' samples.

This clone appeared once. This rearrangement joins TRBV21-1 to TRBJ2-3; no check of the table's D call, TRBD2, against the DNA was made. TRBV21-1 is recorded as a pseudogene. The length of the CDR3 is 19 residues. Written as DNA, the CDR3 is TGTGCCAGCAGCAAACCGGACGTTCTAGCGGGAGGAGGCACAGATACGCAGTATTTT. Amino acids: CASSKPDVLAGGGTDTQYF.

The CDR3 DNA reads as TGTGCCAGCAGCAACGAACGGGGTGGCGGCTACACCTTC. It encodes CASSNERGGGYTF. This chain uses TRBV11-3 with TRBJ1-2; D remains unclear. Trimming shortened V by 5 bases and J by 8 bases, and 15 bases separated the two germline ends. The CDR3 length is 13 residues. Germline values: CDR1 SGHNT, CDR2 YENEEA.

This chain links TRBV4-3 with TRBJ2-1, with 11 bases fitting TRBD2. The CDR3 length is 19 residues. CDR1 and CDR2 (germline): LGHNA, YSLEER. J was trimmed by 6 bases and V by 0 bases; bases with no gene match: 13. CDR3 DNA sequence: TGCGCCAGCAGCCAAGATTGGACGTGGGAGGGACTAGCGGTCAATGAGCAGTTCTTC. Protein product: CASSQDWTWEGLAVNEQFF.

J is TRBJ2-1 and V is TRBV7-9; perhaps TRBD2 as D (7 bases). The CDR3 contains 15 residues. Germline CDR1 reads SEHNR; CDR2 reads FQNEAQ (reference sequence). Trimming removed 5 bases at V and 9 bases at J, with 20 bases between. CDR3: CASSKEVGGPREQFF. Here the CDR3 DNA reads TGTGCCAGCAGCAAGGAGGTCGGGGGGCCACGTGAGCAGTTCTTC.

This chain joins TRBV27 and TRBJ2-7; 10 bases fit TRBD1. Germline loops: CDR1 MNHEY, CDR2 SMNVEV (reference sequence). The ends lost 4 bases at V and 5 bases at J; junction bases unmatched: 2. The CDR3 sequence is 13 residues long. CDR3 region: CASSWDRGNEQYF. CDR3 coding DNA: TGTGCCAGCAGTTGGGACAGGGGTAACGAGCAGTACTTC.

The rearrangement joins TRBV5-5 to TRBJ2-7, with D tentatively TRBD2 (6 bases). Looked up from germline, CDR1 is SGHKS and CDR2 is YYEKEE (reference sequence). V lost 6 bases, J lost 4 bases, and 11 bases lay in between. This CDR3 is built from 12 residues. For the CDR3, the DNA is TGTGCCAGCAACCTGGGGGGTTACGAGCAGTACTTC. It yields the protein CASNLGGYEQYF.